What follows are 20 T cell receptor beta chains derived from one specimen sequenced in a study of Graves' ophthalmopathy and Graves' hyperthyroidism (dated by TCRdb to the late 2010s). Sequencing was carried out with an Illumina HiSeq 2000. TCR beta CDR3 regions were amplified from RNA transcripts for repertoire sequencing. The first round was an RT-PCR using HTBI primers with the Qiagen OneStep RT-PCR kit, and this first round was followed by a second-round multiplex PCR, then size selection and purification. The public reads were run again by TCRdb, first through fastp at Q25 and then through MiXCR, and only productive beta chains were kept. Identical CDR3 proteins give one entry, which carries the most common genes and DNA. The sample data list a few hundred thousand distinct CDR3 sequences, and about 18% of these were observed just once. The ten largest clonotypes hold roughly 2.3% of the sample.

Sequencing was done on a sample of peripheral blood. These receptors all come from an adult woman with stable Graves' hyperthyroidism.

The V call is TRBV20-1, the J call TRBJ2-7; TRBD1 aligns across 12 bases. V was clipped by 5 bases and J by 10 bases; unmatched bases: 9. The germline V gene has CDR1 DFQATT and CDR2 SNEGSKA (reference sequence). This CDR3 is 13 amino acids long. The CDR3 DNA sequence: TGCAGTGCTCCCGGGACAGGGGGCAGTACCCAGTACTTC. It specifies CSAPGTGGSTQYF.

The table lists this clonotype with many counts. The V gene is TRBV20-1, the J gene TRBJ2-2; the D gene could be TRBD1 or TRBD2 (6 bases each). The V end was cut by 6 bases, the J end by 5 bases, with 22 bases between. The CDR3 is made up of 16 amino acids. The germline gives CDR1 DFQATT, CDR2 SNEGSKA (reference sequence). In nucleotides, the CDR3 is TGCAGTGCCCCGATAAGGGGGGCCAAAGGGACCGGGGAGCTGTTTTTT. Amino acid sequence: CSAPIRGAKGTGELFF.

The chain couples TRBV28 to TRBJ2-7; D may correspond to TRBD1 or TRBD2 (7 bases each). This CDR3 has 15 residues. V was shortened by 6 bases and J by 3 bases, with 18 bases between the two germline ends. Germline assignment: CDR1 MDHEN and CDR2 SYDVKM. The CDR3 loop reads CASSQGGAMIYEQYF. The DNA for the CDR3 is TGTGCCAGCAGCCAGGGGGGGGCCATGATCTACGAGCAGTACTTC.

This clonotype was counted a few times. This chain uses TRBV2 with TRBJ2-1; 9 bases map to TRBD2. This CDR3 comprises 16 residues. V shed 1 base, J shed 7 bases, and the junction held 8 bases outside the gene matches. Germline assignment: CDR1 SNHLY and CDR2 FYNNEI. CDR3 in DNA: TGTGCCAGCAGTGAAGGGGGTAGCGGGAGCAAGAATGAGCAGTTCTTC. Translated, it gives CASSEGGSGSKNEQFF. Using reference TRBV2 and TRBJ2-1 for the parts outside the CDR3, the full variable domain is EPEVTQTPSHQVTQMGQEVILRCVPISNHLYFYWYRQILGQKVEFLVSFYNNEISEKSEIFDDQFSVERPDGSNFTLKIRSTKLEDSAMYFCASSEGGSGSKNEQFFGPGTRLTVL.

This clonotype was observed a handful of times. V gene TRBV20-1 combines with J gene TRBJ2-5; 11 nucleotides match TRBD2. The CDR3 has 15 residues. The V gene's germline CDR1 is DFQATT and CDR2 SNEGSKA (reference sequence). With V trimmed by 5 bases and J by 0 bases, 5 bases remained unmatched. CDR3 residues: CSAGLAGVYQETQYF. For the CDR3, the DNA is TGCAGTGCTGGACTAGCGGGCGTGTACCAAGAGACCCAGTACTTC.

This clonotype was counted many times. The chain employs TRBV5-1 and TRBJ1-3; no firm D call. Germline assignment: CDR1 SGHRS and CDR2 YFSETQ. The CDR3 runs to 15 residues. The V and J ends lost 4 bases and 2 bases respectively, with 13 bases between them. The CDR3 sequence: CASSPAGGTGNTIYF. The DNA of the CDR3 is TGCGCCAGCAGCCCGGCGGGAGGGACTGGAAACACCATATATTTT.

This chain uses TRBV30 with TRBJ1-2, with a tentative D call TRBD1 (6 bases). The CDR3 is 11 amino acids. Trimming left V 3 bases short and J 8 bases short, with 10 bases between. Germline lookup yields CDR1 GTSNPN and CDR2 SVGIG (reference sequence). The CDR3 DNA reads as TGTGCCTGGAGCCGACAGGCCGGCTACACCTTC. It specifies CAWSRQAGYTF.

This clonotype appeared many times. This chain uses TRBV6-5 with TRBJ2-7; 9 positions agree with TRBD1. The V and J ends lost 7 bases and 0 bases, in that order; junction bases with no gene match: 7. CDR3 length equals 15 residues. Per germline, CDR1 MNHEY and CDR2 SVGAGI. In DNA, the CDR3 is TGTGCCAGCAAACCCGGGACAGGGAGCTCCTACGAGCAGTACTTC. This codes for CASKPGTGSSYEQYF.

The sample holds many counts of this clonotype. The rearrangement joins TRBV12-3 or TRBV12-4 to TRBJ2-5; 9 bases match TRBD2. Trimming at V came to 5 bases and at J to 2 bases, leaving 6 bases not matched to a gene. This CDR3 is built from 15 residues. The CDR3 DNA follows: TGTGCCAGCAGTCCTCTAGCGGGAAGGCAAGAGACCCAGTACTTC. Its protein is CASSPLAGRQETQYF.

The sample holds a few counts of this clonotype. The V gene is TRBV7-2, the J gene TRBJ2-1, with 10 positions matching TRBD2. V was clipped by 5 bases and J by 7 bases; unmatched bases: 11. Germline lookup yields CDR1 SGHTA and CDR2 FQGNSA. The CDR3 length is 16 residues. The CDR3 here is CASSTQLAGGFNEQFF. Written as DNA, the CDR3 is TGTGCCAGCAGCACCCAATTAGCGGGAGGCTTTAATGAGCAGTTCTTC.

The chain combines TRBV9 with TRBJ1-1; no clear D. CDR3 length equals 15 residues. With 0 bases removed from V and 2 bases from J, the gap between germline ends came to 11 bases. Germline values: CDR1 SGDLS, CDR2 YYNGEE. The CDR3 region is CASSVGVGSNTEAFF. Written as DNA, the CDR3 is TGTGCCAGCAGCGTAGGAGTAGGGTCAAACACTGAAGCTTTCTTT.

The chain employs TRBV12-3 or TRBV12-4 and TRBJ2-1, with TRBD2 matching 9 bases. CDR3 length equals 15 residues. Trimming at V came to 1 base and at J to 7 bases, leaving 5 bases not matched to a gene. CDR3 region: CASSLVSGSGNEQFF. The DNA for the CDR3 is TGTGCCAGCAGTTTAGTTAGCGGGAGTGGAAATGAGCAGTTCTTC.

Ten or more counts support this clonotype. The chain joins TRBV6-1 to TRBJ1-5, with D possibly matching TRBD1 (5 bases). The CDR3 is 14 residues long. V lost 2 bases and J lost 5, with 10 bases in between. Germline lookup yields CDR1 MNHNS and CDR2 SASEGT. The CDR3, as DNA: TGTGCCAGCAGTGAACGGGGGGAGTATCAGCCCCAGCATTTT. Translating it yields CASSERGEYQPQHF.

This clonotype was counted between two and nine times. This chain joins TRBV4-3 and TRBJ1-3; D not certain. Germline V gene lookup returns CDR1 LGHNA and CDR2 YSLEER. The CDR3 is made up of 17 amino acids. Trimming cost V 0 bases and J 2 bases, with 14 bases left between them. CDR3 coding DNA: TGCGCCAGCAGCCAAGATTCGACGGTATTCGCTGGAAACACCATATATTTT. This codes for CASSQDSTVFAGNTIYF.

Many counts were recorded for this clonotype. CDR3 in amino acids: CASSLTPNQPQHF. The CDR3 coding sequence is TGTGCCAGCAGTTTGACGCCCAATCAGCCCCAGCATTTT. The rearrangement joins TRBV12-3 or TRBV12-4 to TRBJ1-5; D remains ambiguous. V was pared by 3 bases and J by 3 bases, with 6 bases between. The CDR3 length is 13 residues.

This sequence joins TRBV29-1 and TRBJ2-7; tentative D call: TRBD1 (6 bases). V lost 7 bases to trimming and J lost 4 bases, with 20 bases between them. CDR1 and CDR2 from the germline V gene are SQVTM and ANQGSEA. This CDR3 has 14 amino acids. The CDR3 DNA reads as TGCAGCGCATCTGGACAGATCTTCCCATACGAGCAGTACTTC. Encoded protein: CSASGQIFPYEQYF.

This clonotype was found many times. The V and J genes are TRBV6-2 or TRBV6-3 and TRBJ2-7, with a tentative D call TRBD1 (6 bases). The CDR3 has 12 residues. Per the germline V gene, CDR1 is MNHEY and CDR2 is SVGEGT. The V and J ends lost 6 bases and 4 bases respectively, with 10 bases between them. CDR3 bases: TGTGCCAGCAGCTTCGGACAGTACGAGCAGTACTTC. Translating it yields CASSFGQYEQYF.

Ten or more counts support this clonotype. The chain is built from TRBV12-3 or TRBV12-4 and TRBJ2-7; 9 nucleotides align to TRBD1. V was pared by 4 bases and J by 6 bases, with 16 bases of the junction left unmatched. This CDR3 is built from 17 residues. CDR3 protein: CASSSKATRDRACEQYF. The DNA for the CDR3 is TGTGCCAGCAGTTCAAAAGCGACCCGGGACAGGGCCTGCGAGCAGTACTTC.

This clonotype has only a few counts. This chain links TRBV6-5 with TRBJ1-5, with D unclear. The CDR3 is 13 residues long. Germline V gene lookup returns CDR1 MNHEY and CDR2 SVGAGI. V was trimmed by 2 bases and J by 1 base, leaving 3 bases between them. This CDR3 is CASSYMSNQPQHF. CDR3 in DNA: TGTGCCAGCAGTTACATGAGCAATCAGCCCCAGCATTTT.

This clonotype has at least ten counts. The J gene is TRBJ1-1, the V gene TRBV12-3 or TRBV12-4, with no clear D. The CDR3 loop spans 14 amino acids. V was pared by 6 bases and J by 4 bases, with 15 bases between. This CDR3 reads CASSSDRRVTEAFF. In nucleotides, the CDR3 is TGTGCCAGCAGCTCGGACCGGCGCGTCACTGAAGCTTTCTTT.